This TCR beta chain was profiled in a study of Ad26.COV2.S vaccination and SARS-CoV-2 variants. Treatment specified: some 20 received Ad26.COV2.S at low or high dose, single or two shots; a few received placebo; per-sample allocation not given. Specimen acquisition occurred on day 63 following the initial vaccine or placebo injection. Method: immunoSEQ multiplex PCR; TCRdb's copy keeps in-frame clones and lacks some. Of over 400,000 clones in the sample, roughly 90% were seen once. This clone was picked up a small number of times. The CDR3 covers 12 residues. Germline V gene data show CDR1 as SGHRS and CDR2 as YFSETQ. V lost 1 base to trimming and J lost 8 bases, with 7 bases between them.

The specimen was peripheral blood, collected in a trial of Ad26.COV2.S vaccine versus placebo. The chain recombines TRBV5-1 with TRBJ2-1; D gene uncertain. This TCR came from a person aged 18-60 years who received the Ad26.COV2.S COVID-19 vaccine or a placebo. The DNA of the CDR3 is TGCGCCAGCAGCTTGCTCTGGCATGAGCAGTTCTTC. Amino acid sequence: CASSLLWHEQFF.